One sample yielded the 21 T cell receptor beta chains listed below, sequenced in a study of CD8 T cells in ankylosing spondylitis. TCRdb reprocessed the 5' RACE reads via MiXCR and lists one record per CDR3 protein. The data show roughly 260,000 distinct CDR3 sequences, roughly 20% seen once. Sequenced sample: blood, either unsorted or a sorted T cell fraction (not recorded which). The receptors were gathered from a male donor with ankylosing spondylitis or in good health (not recorded which).

This clonotype has only one observation. This chain uses TRBV6-1 with TRBJ2-3; D gene uncertain. Deletions cut 6 bases from V and 6 bases from J, with 10 bases between. The CDR3 has 12 amino acids. Germline V CDR1 and CDR2: MNHNS, SASEGT. The CDR3 DNA follows: TGTGCCAGCAGGGCGAGAATGGATACGCAGTATTTT. This encodes CASRARMDTQYF.

This clonotype was recorded a few times. This chain links TRBV7-3 with TRBJ1-3, with D tentatively TRBD1 (6 bases). Germline V lookup: CDR1 SGHTA, CDR2 FQGTGA. The CDR3 runs to 18 residues. Trimming took 2 bases from V and 0 from J, leaving 17 bases between them. The CDR3 nucleotides are TGTGCCAGCAGCTTACTCAGGAGAGGACAGCTCTCTGGAAACACCATATATTTT. Translating it yields CASSLLRRGQLSGNTIYF.

This clonotype was seen only a few times. This chain connects TRBV27 to TRBJ1-1, with D uncertain. The CDR3 extends over 14 amino acids. Germline CDR1 and CDR2: MNHEY and SMNVEV (reference sequence). Trimming stripped 3 bases from V and 0 bases from J, with 8 bases between. The CDR3 region has the DNA TGTGCCAGCAGTTTTCGAATGGTGAACACTGAAGCTTTCTTT. Protein product: CASSFRMVNTEAFF.

This clonotype was seen a few times. V gene TRBV29-1 combines with J gene TRBJ2-2; no clear D gene. Trimming left V 4 bases short and J 4 bases short, with 7 bases between. Per the germline V gene, CDR1 is SQVTM and CDR2 is ANQGSEA. This CDR3 has 12 residues. CDR3 DNA sequence: TGCAGCGTTGTCCTGTCCACCGGGGAGCTGTTTTTT. This sequence encodes CSVVLSTGELFF.

The chain combines TRBV4-1 with TRBJ1-1; D is possibly TRBD1 (6 bases). The CDR3 runs 15 residues. The V end lost 4 bases, the J end lost 7 bases, and 19 bases lay between the germline ends. Germline CDR1 reads MGHRA; CDR2 reads YSYEKL. For the CDR3, the DNA is TGCGCCAGCAGCCGGGTGGGACAAGGTTATAATGAAGCTTTCTTT. Translation gives CASSRVGQGYNEAFF.

To note about this clonotype: Possible read error: a much larger clone is one base away. The conserved phenylalanine or tryptophan normally closing the CDR3 is absent here, so this likely arose from a read error. The rearrangement joins TRBV7-8 to TRBJ1-1; maybe TRBD1 (5 bases). This CDR3 has 13 amino acids. Trimming removed 5 bases from V and 4 bases from J, with 11 bases in between. Germline V gene sequence: CDR1 SGHVS, CDR2 FQNEAQ. The CDR3 sequence: CASSPRGRTEAFL. The CDR3 DNA is TGTGCCAGCAGCCCTAGGGGCCGCACTGAAGCTTTCCTT.

The rearrangement links TRBV9 to TRBJ2-1; D is undetermined. With 0 bases removed from V and 10 bases from J, the gap between germline ends came to 11 bases. CDR3 length: 13 amino acids. The germline V gene encodes CDR1 SGDLS and CDR2 YYNGEE. The CDR3 DNA follows: TGTGCCAGCAGCGTAGGCCTCGGTCGGGAGCAGTTCTTC. Translating it yields CASSVGLGREQFF. Together with reference TRBV9 and TRBJ2-1, the CDR3 gives the full variable domain: DSGVTQTPKHLITATGQRVTLRCSPRSGDLSVYWYQQSLDQGLQFLIQYYNGEERAKGNILERFSAQQFPDLHSELNLSSLELGDSALYFCASSVGLGREQFFGPGTRLTVL.

DNA of the CDR3: TGTGCCAGCACTCCACAGGGGGCGACCGGGGAGCTGTTTTTT. It codes for CASTPQGATGELFF. This sequence joins TRBV6-1 and TRBJ2-2, with 9 bases identical to TRBD1. Germline values: CDR1 MNHNS, CDR2 SASEGT. V shed 7 bases, J shed 5 bases, and the junction held 5 bases outside the gene matches. The CDR3 length is 14 residues.

This clonotype turned up a few times. This rearrangement joins TRBV6-2 or TRBV6-3 to TRBJ2-7; D not certain. Germline V gene sequence: CDR1 MNHEY, CDR2 SVGEGT. This CDR3 spans 13 amino acids. Deletions cut 0 bases from V and 3 bases from J, with 6 bases between. The CDR3 is CASSYSRLYEQYV. In DNA form, the CDR3 reads TGTGCCAGCAGTTACTCGCGTCTCTACGAGCAGTACGTC.

V gene TRBV7-9 combines with J gene TRBJ1-2; maybe TRBD1 (6 bases). The length of the CDR3 is 13 residues. The germline V and J ends were trimmed by 6 bases and 6 bases, with 14 bases remaining between them. The V gene's germline CDR1 is SEHNR and CDR2 FQNEAQ (reference sequence). This chain's CDR3 is CASSLTRDNGYTF. The CDR3 DNA reads TGTGCCAGCAGTCTAACCAGGGACAATGGCTACACCTTC. Based on the CDR3 plus reference TRBV7-9 and TRBJ1-2, the full variable domain is DTGVSQNPRHKITKRGQNVTFRCDPISEHNRLYWYRQTLGQGPEFLTYFQNEAQLEKSRLLSDRFSAERPKGSFSTLEIQRTEQGDSAMYLCASSLTRDNGYTFGSGTRLTVV.

The chain has TRBV12-3 or TRBV12-4 and TRBJ2-7; D not resolved. The CDR3 is 11 amino acids. V lost 4 bases, J lost 6 bases, and 7 bases lay in between. CDR3 amino acids: CASSSGLEQYV. As DNA, the CDR3 is TGTGCCAGCAGTTCGGGCCTCGAGCAGTACGTC.

This clonotype was picked up a small number of times. The V and J genes are TRBV12-3 or TRBV12-4 and TRBJ2-3; possible D gene TRBD1, 7 bases. The length of the CDR3 is 15 residues. V lost 7 bases and J lost 6, with 20 bases in between. The CDR3 loop reads CASTPTGRTPDTQYF. The CDR3 bases are TGTGCCAGCACCCCGACAGGGAGGACCCCCGATACGCAGTATTTT.

A few counts support this clonotype. This chain connects TRBV6-1 to TRBJ2-7; TRBD2 matches at 7 bases. Trimming took 5 bases from V and 5 from J; bases not matched to a gene: 9. This CDR3 is built from 14 residues. Germline loops: CDR1 MNHNS, CDR2 SASEGT. The CDR3 reads CASSPRTSGDEQYV. The CDR3, as DNA: TGTGCCAGCAGTCCCCGGACAAGCGGGGACGAGCAGTACGTC.

The rearrangement joins TRBV5-1 to TRBJ1-6; the D is unclear. CDR3 length: 12 amino acids. Looked up from germline, CDR1 is SGHRS and CDR2 is YFSETQ. V gave up 0 bases and J gave up 15 bases, with 10 bases separating them. The CDR3 reads CASSLDLPLLHF. CDR3 coding DNA: TGCGCCAGCAGCTTGGATCTTCCACTCCTCCACTTT.

The genes are TRBV20-1 and TRBJ2-7; D could derive from TRBD1 or TRBD2 (6 bases each). V dropped 4 bases and J dropped 3 bases, with 10 bases sitting between them. Germline assignment: CDR1 DFQATT and CDR2 SNEGSKA (reference sequence). CDR3 size: 12 residues. The CDR3 loop reads CSAKQGGYEQYV. The CDR3 nucleotides are TGCAGTGCTAAACAGGGAGGCTACGAGCAGTACGTC.

This clonotype appeared many times. The chain uses TRBV20-1 and TRBJ2-1, with a weak D call TRBD1 (6 bases). Looked up from germline, CDR1 is DFQATT and CDR2 is SNEGSKA (reference sequence). The V and J ends lost 6 bases and 0 bases respectively, with 15 bases between them. This CDR3 region has 15 residues. CDR3 nucleotide sequence: TGCAGTGCCCAGATAGAAGGGGGCTCCTACAATGAGCAGTTCTTC. Protein: CSAQIEGGSYNEQFF.

The genes are TRBV3-1 and TRBJ2-1; D gene uncertain. The V end lost 0 bases, the J end lost 1 base, and 13 bases lay between the germline ends. CDR3 length: 17 residues. Germline assignment: CDR1 LGHDT and CDR2 YNNKEL (reference sequence). Written as DNA, the CDR3 is TGTGCCAGCAGCCAAGACCTTCGGGCGAGATCCTACAATGAGCAGTTCTTC. Translating it yields CASSQDLRARSYNEQFF.

In its sample, this clonotype was seen many times. J is TRBJ2-6 and V is TRBV5-1; tentative D call: TRBD2 (5 bases). Trimming removed 0 bases from V and 2 bases from J, with 9 bases in between. Germline lookup yields CDR1 SGHRS and CDR2 YFSETQ. CDR3 size: 16 residues. The chain's CDR3 is CASSLATGTGANVLTF. CDR3 nucleotide sequence: TGCGCCAGCAGCTTGGCCACGGGGACTGGGGCCAACGTCCTGACTTTC.

In this sample, this clonotype turned up a few times. DNA for the CDR3: TGTGCCAGCAGCCCGGACAGGGGATACAATGAGCAGTTCTTC. Translation gives CASSPDRGYNEQFF. The V and J genes are TRBV7-9 and TRBJ2-1; TRBD1 aligns across 9 bases. V gave up 5 bases and J gave up 4 bases; unmatched junction bases: 3. Germline lookup yields CDR1 SEHNR and CDR2 FQNEAQ (reference sequence). This CDR3 has 14 residues.

This chain connects TRBV6-1 to TRBJ2-5; 10 bases fit TRBD1. Germline loops: CDR1 MNHNS, CDR2 SASEGT. Trimming removed 8 bases from V and 5 bases from J; junction bases left unmatched: 5. The CDR3 covers 13 residues. The CDR3 loop reads CASRTGGAETQYF. CDR3 in DNA: TGTGCCAGCCGGACAGGGGGGGCGGAGACCCAGTACTTC.

This clonotype has ten or more counts. This chain connects TRBV5-1 to TRBJ1-1, with a possible D match to TRBD1 (5 bases). Germline V gene data show CDR1 as SGHRS and CDR2 as YFSETQ. The CDR3 covers 13 residues. Trimming pared 5 bases from V and 7 bases from J, leaving 15 bases between. The DNA for the CDR3 is TGCGCCAGCAGTCAAGGGAGGGGCAGTGAAGCTTTCTTT. Its translation: CASSQGRGSEAFF.